This entry is about one TCR beta chain. Clones were read by immunoSEQ multiplex PCR, and TCRdb kept only the in-frame ones, dropping some. The repertoire holds about 120,000 clones, 87% seen once, with over 10% in the top ten. The source of the sample is a study of control samples from healthy donors and cancer patients. This CDR3 has 14 residues. V trimming: 10 bases; J trimming: 2 bases; junction bases outside the gene matches: 7. The germline CDR1 and CDR2 sequences are MGHDK and SYGVNS. The J gene is TRBJ1-2, the V gene TRBV25-1; 10 bases match TRBD1. The TCR was taken from a man aged 25-40 years in good health. Sample: blood. In nucleotides, the CDR3 is TGTGCCACCTCCCCGGGACAGGGGAACTATGGCTACACCTTC. It specifies CATSPGQGNYGYTF.